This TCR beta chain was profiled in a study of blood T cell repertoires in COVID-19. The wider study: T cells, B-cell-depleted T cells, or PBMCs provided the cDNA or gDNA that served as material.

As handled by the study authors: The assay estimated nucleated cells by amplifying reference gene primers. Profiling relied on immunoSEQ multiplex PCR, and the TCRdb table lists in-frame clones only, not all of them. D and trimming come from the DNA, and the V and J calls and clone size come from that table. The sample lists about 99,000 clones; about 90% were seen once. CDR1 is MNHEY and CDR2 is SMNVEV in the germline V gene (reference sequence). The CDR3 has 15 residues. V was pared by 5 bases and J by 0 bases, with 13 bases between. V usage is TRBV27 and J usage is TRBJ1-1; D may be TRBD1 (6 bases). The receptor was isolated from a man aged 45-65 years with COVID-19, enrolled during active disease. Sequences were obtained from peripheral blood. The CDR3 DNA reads TGTGCCAGCAGTCTCCAGGGGCGGGTGAACACTGAAGCTTTCTTT. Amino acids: CASSLQGRVNTEAFF.